This T cell receptor beta chain was identified during a study of shared clonotypes between healthy human individuals. Regarding the study as a whole: Of the naive CD4 clonotypes, approximately 5% were shared across several donors. Naive subsets typically showed greater estimated richness than memory subsets.

Deep-level settings were used for running the assay. Clones were sequenced by immunoSEQ multiplex PCR, and TCRdb holds only the in-frame ones, with some missing. The sample carries about 1.1 million clones, approximately 80% recorded once. This clone was picked up one time. Its antigen is unknown. The sequence was obtained from a young man in good health. Some clones in this sample may be carry-over from other donors' samples. Sequenced sample: memory CD4+ T cells from PBMCs. Subset: CD45RA-negative fraction.

As DNA, the CDR3 is TGTGCCAGTAGTATAGTAGCGGGGTACAATGAGCAGTTCTTC. Translating gives CASSIVAGYNEQFF. The chain carries TRBV19 and TRBJ2-1; 8 bases fit TRBD2. Germline CDR1 is LNHDA and CDR2 is SQIVND (reference sequence). CDR3 length: 14 residues. The ends lost 1 base at V and 4 bases at J; junction bases unmatched: 0. The full variable domain, in which reference TRBV19 and TRBJ2-1 provide the parts outside the CDR3, is DGGITQSPKYLFRKEGQNVTLSCEQNLNHDAMYWYRQDPGQGLRLIYYSQIVNDFQKGDIAEGYSVSREKKESFPLTVTSAQKNPTAFYLCASSIVAGYNEQFFGPGTRLTVL.